The 13 T cell receptor beta chains presented below share a single source sample, sequenced in a study of T cell responses to AZD1222 COVID-19 vaccine. Assay: immunoSEQ multiplex PCR; the TCRdb copy retains only in-frame clones and omits some. The table has more than 110,000 clones, around 89% seen once. Sequencing used peripheral blood, obtained 28 days after the second AZD1222 dose. These receptors all come from an adult who received the AZD1222 COVID-19 vaccine.

The chain joins TRBV3-1 (or the pseudogene TRBV3-2) to TRBJ1-1, with 12 positions matching TRBD1. V shed 0 bases, J shed 0 bases, and the junction held 8 bases outside the gene matches. CDR1 and CDR2 from the germline V gene are LGHDT and YNNKEL (reference sequence). The CDR3 has 19 amino acids. CDR3 in DNA: TGTGCCAGCAGCCAAGATCGGGGACAGGGGGCATTCTTGAACACTGAAGCTTTCTTT. Amino acid sequence: CASSQDRGQGAFLNTEAFF.

This clone is a singleton in its sample. The DNA for the CDR3 is TGTGCCAGCAGCCTAGGAGGACAGGGTAGAGAGACCCAGTACTTC. This gives the protein CASSLGGQGRETQYF. The chain couples TRBV28 to TRBJ2-5, with 8 bases fitting TRBD1. The germline V gene encodes CDR1 MDHEN and CDR2 SYDVKM. The CDR3 covers 15 residues. V lost 6 bases, J lost 4 bases, and 10 bases stayed unmatched. The full variable domain, rest sourced from reference TRBV28 and TRBJ2-5, is DVKVTQSSRYLVKRTGEKVFLECVQDMDHENMFWYRQDPGLGLRLIYFSYDVKMKEKGDIPEGYSVSREKKERFSLILESASTNQTSMYLCASSLGGQGRETQYFGPGTRLLVL.

The chain combines TRBV28 with TRBJ1-1; D is unclear. Germline CDR1 MDHEN, CDR2 SYDVKM. CDR3 length: 15 residues. V was clipped by 1 base and J by 5 bases, with 14 bases between them. The CDR3 reads CASSLFGAGLTEAFF. The DNA for the CDR3 is TGTGCCAGCAGTTTATTTGGCGCGGGCTTAACTGAAGCTTTCTTT.

V usage is TRBV30 and J usage is TRBJ2-6, with D hard to call. The CDR3 has 14 amino acids. Germline loops: CDR1 GTSNPN, CDR2 SVGIG (reference sequence). The ends were cut back, 2 bases at V and 1 base at J, with 6 bases in the middle. CDR3 in amino acids: CAWSLGSGANVLTF. In DNA form, the CDR3 reads TGTGCCTGGAGTCTGGGGTCTGGGGCCAACGTCCTGACTTTC.

This clone was picked up one time. This chain uses TRBV12-3 or TRBV12-4 with TRBJ1-1, with unresolved D. Trimming pared 7 bases from V and 3 bases from J, leaving 12 bases between. The CDR3 extends over 13 amino acids. CDR3 loop: CASTKRWDTEAFF. The CDR3 DNA is TGTGCCAGCACCAAAAGATGGGACACTGAAGCTTTCTTT.

The V call is TRBV28, the J call TRBJ2-1, with D perhaps assigned TRBD1 or TRBD2 (5 bases each). The germline gives CDR1 MDHEN, CDR2 SYDVKM. V gave up 5 bases and J gave up 0 bases, with 14 bases separating them. This CDR3 is built from 16 residues. The CDR3 is CASSAWDLNSYNEQFF. CDR3 coding DNA: TGTGCCAGCAGTGCCTGGGACCTGAACTCCTACAATGAGCAGTTCTTC.

A note on this clone: The identical CDR3 is also encoded by other nucleotide sequences in the sample. This rearrangement joins TRBV7-2 to TRBJ1-2, with unresolved D. Trimming pared 0 bases from V and 3 bases from J, leaving 8 bases between. In germline, CDR1 is SGHTA, CDR2 FQGNSA. CDR3 length: 14 amino acids. The CDR3 nucleotides read TGTGCCAGCAGCTTAGCAGGAAAGGACTATGGCTACACCTTC. Translating gives CASSLAGKDYGYTF. Drawing the rest from reference TRBV7-2 and TRBJ1-2, the complete variable domain is GAGVSQSPSNKVTEKGKDVELRCDPISGHTALYWYRQSLGQGLEFLIYFQGNSAPDKSGLPSDRFSAERTGGSVSTLTIQRTQQEDSAVYLCASSLAGKDYGYTFGSGTRLTVV.

The V call is TRBV15, the J call TRBJ2-3; D is possibly TRBD2 (6 bases). V lost 0 bases, J lost 7 bases, and 14 bases lay in between. There are 15 residues in the CDR3. Germline values: CDR1 LNHNV, CDR2 YYDKDF (reference sequence). Here the CDR3 reads CATSRDRTGGNTQYF. As DNA, the CDR3 is TGTGCCACCAGCAGAGACCGGACTGGCGGGAATACGCAGTATTTT.

This clone turned up a few times. The DNA for the CDR3 is TGTGCCAGCAGCCCCTTAAGGGGGGAGGCGAACACTGAAGCTTTCTTT. It yields the protein CASSPLRGEANTEAFF. The rearrangement uses TRBV6-2 or TRBV6-3 and TRBJ1-1; TRBD1 might be the D (6 bases). The CDR3 has 16 amino acids. Trimming took 6 bases from V and 1 from J, leaving 18 bases between them. The germline V gene has CDR1 MNHEY and CDR2 SVGEGT.

This clone was observed a single time. The genes are TRBV24-1 and TRBJ1-1, with a tentative D call TRBD1 (6 bases). The ends were cut back, 9 bases at V and 1 base at J, with 8 bases in the middle. There are 12 residues in the CDR3. The germline gives CDR1 KGHDR, CDR2 SFDVKD. CDR3 protein: CATRDTNTEAFF. CDR3 bases: TGTGCCACCCGGGACACGAACACTGAAGCTTTCTTT.

CDR3 DNA sequence: TGTGCCAGCTTTAGCGGCTCCTACGAGCAGTACTTC. It specifies CASFSGSYEQYF. The rearrangement links TRBV28 to TRBJ2-7, with D possibly being TRBD2 (6 bases). The V end was cut by 8 bases, the J end by 0 bases, with 8 bases between. CDR3 length: 12 residues. CDR1 and CDR2 (germline): MDHEN, SYDVKM.

The rearrangement links TRBV13 to TRBJ2-7, with no clear D. The ends were cut back, 0 bases at V and 7 bases at J, with 7 bases in the middle. This CDR3 has 12 residues. CDR1 is PRHDT, CDR2 FYEKMQ, per germline (reference sequence). In DNA, the CDR3 is TGTGCCAGCAGCTTAGGCCTCTCGGAGCAGTACTTC. It specifies CASSLGLSEQYF.

The gene calls are TRBV5-1 and TRBJ2-7, with a possible D match to TRBD2 (6 bases). CDR1 SGHRS and CDR2 YFSETQ come from the germline V gene. CDR3 length equals 13 residues. V was cut by 2 bases and J by 3 bases, with 9 bases left in between. CDR3 residues: CASSFGGYYEQYF. CDR3 DNA: TGCGCCAGCAGCTTTGGGGGGTACTACGAGCAGTACTTC.